This T cell receptor beta chain is from a study of regulatory T cells in long-lasting Graves disease. Study findings and constraints: For persistent Graves' patients, TCR diversity was lower than for newly diagnosed ones.

Trimming shortened V by 1 base and J by 2 bases, and 7 bases separated the two germline ends. The CDR3 consists of 14 residues. The germline V gene encodes CDR1 SGDLS and CDR2 YYNGEE. CDR3-region Arm-PCR and iRepertoire HTBI primers produced the TCR beta libraries. TCRdb reanalysed the multiplex PCR reads using MiXCR and keeps one entry per CDR3 protein. The sample has about 290,000 distinct CDR3 sequences; 20% to 25% are singletons. Time point given: persistent/refractory GD, antithyroid drugs over 5 years with positive TRAb. Construction of the TCR library relied on RNA isolated from PBMCs. In regard to this clonotype: Its antigen is as yet unknown.

The sample here was peripheral blood mononuclear cells (PBMCs), taken when the disease was refractory, from a patient treated with antithyroid drugs. The receptor was isolated from a female donor with Graves disease. This chain joins TRBV9 and TRBJ1-3; D is unclear. The CDR3 sequence is CASSVSDTGNTIYF. The CDR3 DNA is TGTGCCAGCAGCGTATCTGACACTGGAAACACCATATATTTT. The variable domain in full, with the rest retrieved from reference TRBV9 and TRBJ1-3, is DSGVTQTPKHLITATGQRVTLRCSPRSGDLSVYWYQQSLDQGLQFLIQYYNGEERAKGNILERFSAQQFPDLHSELNLSSLELGDSALYFCASSVSDTGNTIYFGEGSWLTVV.